This T cell receptor beta chain was sequenced during a study of shared clonotypes between healthy human individuals (dated by TCRdb to between 2020 and 2021). The study in broad terms: Three men and two women, aged 18 to 49 years, made up the cohort. To estimate repertoire size and how much clonotype sharing occurs between individuals, the study deeply sequenced the blood TCR repertoires of several healthy adults. Per donor, leukapheresis produced somewhere between about 0.8 and 9 billion PBMCs. Different laboratories and diverse techniques were used to prepare libraries and sequence TCR repertoires, to increase sequencing depth and limit assay-specific biases. Per donor, three plates each were used for CD4 naive and CD4 memory, two for CD8 naive, and one for CD8 memory.

The CDR3 holds 14 amino acids from the cysteine to the phenylalanine. The retained sequence is limited to the CDR3, 42 bases, with the frame set at the first base. V was cut back by 3 bases and J by 5 bases, leaving a gap of 13 bases between them. In the germline V gene (reference sequence), CDR1 corresponds to LNHNV and CDR2 to YYDKDF. The donors were healthy, HIV-negative adults with no recently reported acute infections or vaccinations. Only Caucasian adults living in Nashville, Tennessee, USA were represented among the donors. CD4+ T cells were enriched through magnetic negative selection, after which naive cells were positively selected on CD45RA and the remaining negative fraction served as the memory subset. After blood collection by leukapheresis, PBMCs were isolated using Ficoll-Histopaque density gradient centrifugation and then cryopreserved in the vapor phase of liquid nitrogen. Analytical flow cytometry was used to check the purity and quantity of every magnetically sorted T cell population. Each sorted fraction had its genomic DNA isolated and then quantified by UV absorbance on a Nanodrop 2000c.

Using the deep immunoSEQ assay, multiplex PCR amplified TCR CDR3 regions from genomic DNA. For each cell subset, the extracted genomic DNA was distributed evenly across all wells of several immunoSEQ 96-well plates, and each plate served as one replicate. For sorted subsets, about 200 ng genomic DNA, equal to about 30,000 T cell genomes, was loaded into each replicate PCR. The purified libraries were quantified using a Qubit 3.0 fluorometer, sized with a Bioanalyzer 2100, and then quantified again using the KAPA Library Quantification kit. A separate single-read 150-cycle Illumina NextSeq 550 flow cell was used to sequence each immunoSEQ 96-well plate. For the original study's pipeline: Because the immunoSEQ output held only junctional sequences and lacked quality scores, the filtering could not match the filtering applied to full-length reads. Sequences were annotated with PyIR, a Python wrapper for IgBLAST v1.9, using IMGT germline references to assign V/J genes and CDR3. Reads with weak V/J assignments (E-value above 1e-6), missing CDR3, stop codons, out-of-frame junctions, or ambiguous translated residues were removed. V3J clonotypes were defined as sequences sharing an identical inferred V gene, J gene, and CDR3 amino acid sequence. Percentage overlap between repertoires was computed as shared unique clonotypes divided by the size of the smaller repertoire. RTK rarefaction, the Chao1 estimator, and Recon v2.1 estimates of unobserved clonotypes were used to assess repertoire richness. OLGA was used to compute generation probabilities for all TCRbeta clonotypes that the gDNA method yielded from several donors. The source is immuneACCESS, and TCRdb retained only in-frame sequences with V and J called. Part of the clones is not carried over; for the studies checked, unresolved V genes explain less than half of this, and the remainder is unexplained. The V and J calls and the clone size are those of that table, but D and trimming were determined from the DNA. This sample lists around 990,000 clones; 70% to 85% were detected once. Roughly 0.9% of the sample is held by the ten biggest clonotypes.

On this clone itself: No cognate antigen has been identified for it. No base qualities exist here, and no much larger clone lies one base off it.

Broader findings and caveats from the paper: Across a handful of donors, approximately 5% of naive CD4, roughly 3.8% of naive CD8, approximately 2.5% of memory CD4, and roughly 0.41% of memory CD8 clonotypes were shared. Compared with non-shared clonotypes, the clonotypes found in all four sorted-subset donors had higher generation probabilities. Sampling was limited to blood, and TCR repertoires in tissue likely differ from TCR repertoires in blood. Pairwise subsampling indicated that sequencing depth was expected to affect the degree of clonotype sharing among donors. Naive subsets generally had larger estimated clonotype richness than memory subsets did. Even with the large sequencing depth, rarefaction of the sorted-subset datasets indicated that sequencing was incomplete. Because the study included a small number of donors, the genetic and exposure-history diversity represented was limited.

Recombination connected TRBV15 to TRBJ1-1, with the D gene not clear enough to name. Sequenced: memory CD4+ T cells from PBMCs. The intended sense of this specimen's cell subset or site label: CD45RA-negative fraction. The sequence came from a young man in good health. Some clones in this sample may be carry-over from other donors' samples. Here is the DNA: TGTGCCACCAGCAGGTACAGCCTGGGGACTGAAGCTTTCTTT. This translates into CATSRYSLGTEAFF.